The sequence of this T cell receptor (beta chain) was determined in a study of blood T cell repertoires in COVID-19 (TCRdb year 2020). Background for the entire study: Collaborator samples came from the United States, Italy and Spain and covered acute and convalescent phases of COVID-19. The prospective study material was composed of cDNA or gDNA derived from T cells, B-cell-depleted T cells, or PBMCs. Subjects who had been exposed to COVID-19, were actively infected with it, or had recovered from it provided the deeply sampled blood TCRbeta repertoires that made up the dataset. The repertoires were made available in a free public database intended to serve as a resource for research on the immune response to SARS-CoV-2. The samples were drawn from the first 160 participants of the ongoing ImmuneRACE study and from over 950 subjects provided by 6 global collaborators. Sample metadata almost always included a de-identified subject ID, COVID-19 status, age in years and sex. Where available, HLA class I and class II types were obtained from metadata supplied by the sample provider rather than from assay-based typing. The paper as a whole reports these results and caveats: The quantity of clinical and demographic metadata differed by source and by participant and was supplied without curation.

The immunoSEQ Assay, a bias-controlled multiplex PCR, was used to amplify TCRbeta CDR3 regions from genomic DNA. Per the source publication's procedure: Nucleated cell counts per sample were estimated from amplification of reference gene primers within the assay. To quantify the absolute abundance of each unique TCRbeta CDR3 rearrangement, sequence reads were collapsed and filtered. For each sample, productive Simpson clonality was calculated as the square root of Simpson's diversity index across productive rearrangements. Entries here come from immuneACCESS through TCRdb and include only in-frame sequences with V and J called. Some clones fail to appear in such tables; in the studies checked, an unresolved V gene covers under half of the shortfall, and the cause of the remainder is unknown. That table furnishes V, J and clone size, whereas the DNA furnished D and trimming. The sample table holds 490,000 or so clones, of which 88% were seen once. Together, the top ten hold roughly 1.9% of the sample.

The CDR1 and CDR2 encoded by the germline V gene are SGHVS and FQNEAQ. V is reduced by 1 base and J by 1 base, leaving a spacing of 8 bases between them. CDR3 length: 16 amino acids, cysteine to phenylalanine. The kept DNA is CDR3 alone, 48 bases in frame from the first base. For this clone: Its antigen target is currently unknown. No base qualities exist here, and no much larger clone lies one base off it.

Participants in the prospective study were aged about 18 to 95 years, lived in under 30 United States geographic areas, and enrolled through a virtual design. In the prospective study, cohorts were assigned on the basis of participant-reported clinical history obtained from a screening survey and a study questionnaire. Recovered participants in ImmuneRACE Cohort 3 were defined by two consecutive negative NP/OP PCR tests, clearance by a healthcare professional, or resolution of symptoms. In the prospective study, mobile phlebotomists collected whole blood, serum and a nasopharyngeal or oropharyngeal swab from each participant. Prospective study participants could optionally give additional blood draws and questionnaires over an approximately two-month period. Prospective study blood samples were shipped either frozen or at room temperature before DNA extraction.

The material sequenced was PBMCs or T cells enriched from blood (not recorded which). The chain is made from TRBV7-8 and TRBJ2-6; TRBD1 is a possible D gene, resting on 6 matching bases. The origin of this receptor is a woman aged 40 to 50 who had recovered from COVID-19. The CDR3 protein: CASSLVRGSGANVLTF. The nucleotide sequence reads TGTGCCAGCAGCTTAGTGAGGGGGTCTGGGGCCAACGTCCTGACTTTC.